The 4 T cell receptor beta chains below were found in one sample sequenced in a study of shared clonotypes between healthy human individuals. TCRdb keeps only in-frame clones here, not all; method: immunoSEQ multiplex PCR. The sample shows about 680,000 clones, about 92% of them seen only once. Selected positively for CCR7 and CD45RO-negative, naive CD8 cells excluded terminally differentiated effector memory CD45RA+ cells. The sequenced sample consisted of naive CD8+ T cells sorted from blood. The receptor source for this set is a man under 40 in good health.

This chain connects TRBV6-4 to TRBJ1-4, with D possibly being TRBD1 (5 bases). Germline values: CDR1 MRHNA, CDR2 SNTAGT. This CDR3 spans 15 amino acids. Between the trimmed V and J ends, which lost 3 bases and 3 bases, there was a span of 11 bases. In DNA, the CDR3 is TGTGCCAGCAGTGAAAGTGGGGACTCTAATGAAAAACTGTTTTTT. Protein product: CASSESGDSNEKLFF.

On this clone itself: Additional DNA sequences in this sample encode the identical CDR3. The J gene is TRBJ2-7, the V gene TRBV7-9, with D possibly TRBD2 on 6 matching bases. This CDR3 is built from 13 residues. Germline V gene data show CDR1 as SEHNR and CDR2 as FQNEAQ (reference sequence). Trimming shortened V by 5 bases and J by 1 base, and 9 bases separated the two germline ends. CDR3 nucleotides: TGTGCCAGCAGCCCCGGGACTTCCTACGAGCAGTACTTC. This encodes CASSPGTSYEQYF.

This clone was picked up one time. This sample also contains other DNA sequences that code for the same CDR3. This chain connects TRBV7-6 to TRBJ1-5; D is unclear. The germline V and J ends were trimmed by 1 base and 6 bases, with 7 bases remaining between them. Germline V gene data show CDR1 as SGHVS and CDR2 as FNYEAQ. The CDR3 is 13 amino acids. CDR3 amino acids: CASSLGPGQPQHF. CDR3 DNA: TGTGCCAGCAGCTTAGGTCCCGGTCAGCCCCAGCATTTT. Full variable domain (remainder filled in from reference TRBV7-6 and TRBJ1-5): GAGVSQSPRYKVTKRGQDVALRCDPISGHVSLYWYRQALGQGPEFLTYFNYEAQQDKSGLPNDRFSAERPEGSISTLTIQRTEQRDSAMYRCASSLGPGQPQHFGDGTRLSIL.

The gene calls are TRBV6-4 and TRBJ1-4; D is perhaps TRBD1 (5 bases). The CDR3 sequence is 15 residues long. Germline V lookup: CDR1 MRHNA, CDR2 SNTAGT. The germline V and J ends were trimmed by 4 bases and 4 bases, with 13 bases remaining between them. As DNA, the CDR3 is TGTGCCAGCAGTGGATTAGGGACTGTTAATGAAAAACTGTTTTTT. It yields the protein CASSGLGTVNEKLFF.